The clone carrying this TCR beta chain was observed a handful of times. Antigen unknown. Sequenced by immunoSEQ multiplex PCR; TCRdb stores in-frame clones only, minus some. The sample holds roughly 98,000 clones, 88% seen once. CDR3 size: 16 residues. Trimming left V 6 bases short and J 2 bases short, with 17 bases between. CDR1 is LNHDA, CDR2 SQIVND, per germline (reference sequence). The data belong to a study of T cell responses to AZD1222 COVID-19 vaccine. Study-level findings and limits: Recipients of AZD1222 seropositive at baseline numbered only 5 or 6.

V gene TRBV19 combines with J gene TRBJ1-5; D may be TRBD1 (6 bases). The clonotype was recovered from an adult who received the AZD1222 COVID-19 vaccine. The sample here was peripheral blood, taken 28 days after the second AZD1222 dose. CDR3 in DNA: TGTGCCAGTAGCCCGACGGTGGCAGGGGGCAATCAGCCCCAGCATTTT. It yields the protein CASSPTVAGGNQPQHF.